This is a list of T cell receptor beta chains from one sample in a study of blood T cells in healthy people across ages. One entry per CDR3 protein, called by TCRdb with MiXCR from the 5' RACE reads. Of some 1.5 million distinct CDR3 sequences in the sample, about 28% were seen once. Sample: blood. Receptors originate from a woman aged 25-40 years in good health. Both conserved end residues are part of each CDR3. The D gene is left open where the match is weak. Rows may omit the clone size; those that give it use once, few, many or a size class.

D gene,J gene,clone size,V gene,CDR3 protein,CDR3 DNA
.,TRBJ2-2,.,TRBV12-3/TRBV12-4,CASSFPSSGELFF,TGTGCCAGCAGTTTCCCTAGCTCCGGGGAGCTGTTTTTT
.,TRBJ2-1,few,TRBV7-2,CASSLARGVHNEQFF,TGTGCCAGCAGCTTAGCCAGGGGGGTCCACAATGAGCAGTTCTTC
.,TRBJ1-5,many,TRBV6-5,CASSYRGGSNQPQHF,TGTGCCAGCAGTTATAGGGGCGGGAGCAATCAGCCCCAGCATTTT
TRBD1,TRBJ2-5,few,TRBV20-1,CSARDSTGKEETQYF,TGCAGTGCTAGAGACTCGACAGGGAAAGAAGAGACCCAGTACTTC
.,TRBJ1-1,.,TRBV9,CASSTRGRTKNTEAFF,TGTGCCAGCAGCACGCGAGGACGGACCAAGAACACTGAAGCTTTCTTT
TRBD2,TRBJ2-5,.,TRBV20-1,CSALRLAGESYNEQYF,TGCAGTGCACTTAGACTAGCGGGAGAATCTTACAATGAGCAGTACTTC
TRBD2,TRBJ2-5,many,TRBV4-2,CASSLGRGEETQYF,TGTGCCAGCAGCCTGGGGAGGGGCGAAGAGACCCAGTACTTC
.,TRBJ2-7,many,TRBV4-1,CASSQALGAIYEQYF,TGCGCCAGCAGCCAGGCCCTTGGGGCAATCTACGAGCAGTACTTC
.,TRBJ2-3,.,TRBV2,CASSELRTDTQYF,TGTGCCAGCAGTGAGTTACGCACAGATACGCAGTATTTT
.,TRBJ1-1,once,TRBV18,CASSPAGGFEAFF,TGTGCCAGCTCACCCGCCGGGGGCTTTGAAGCTTTCTTT
.,TRBJ1-5,.,TRBV4-1,CASSQVGGYRPQHF,TGCGCCAGCAGCCAAGTGGGGGGGTACCGGCCCCAGCATTTT
TRBD2,TRBJ2-7,many,TRBV7-6,CASSSGLPESEQYF,TGTGCCAGCAGCTCGGGACTACCCGAAAGCGAGCAGTACTTC
TRBD1,TRBJ1-2,.,TRBV20-1,CSARGGTATNYGYTF,TGCAGTGCTAGAGGTGGGACAGCCACTAACTATGGCTACACCTTC
.,TRBJ2-2,few,TRBV5-5,CASSLWELGTGELFF,TGTGCCAGCAGCTTGTGGGAGCTGGGGACCGGGGAGCTGTTTTTT
.,TRBJ2-1,many,TRBV20-1,CSAPRAGPYNEQFF,TGCAGTGCCCCTCGCGCGGGACCCTACAATGAGCAGTTCTTC
.,TRBJ1-6,.,TRBV20-1,CSARARGLDSPLHF,TGCAGTGCTAGAGCGCGGGGCCTAGACTCACCCCTCCACTTT
.,TRBJ2-2,.,TRBV10-3,CAIGQNTGELFF,TGTGCCATCGGACAGAACACCGGGGAGCTGTTTTTT
.,TRBJ1-5,.,TRBV15,CATSRDRRPEEPQHF,TGTGCCACCAGCAGAGATCGGCGGCCGGAGGAGCCCCAGCATTTT
.,TRBJ2-6,few,TRBV7-3,CASSLTLAGANVLTF,TGTGCCAGCAGCCTCACGCTGGCGGGGGCCAACGTCCTGACTTTC
.,TRBJ2-4,.,TRBV11-2,CASSSESLGKNIQYF,TGTGCCAGCAGCTCAGAGTCCCTTGGGAAAAACATTCAGTACTTC
TRBD2,TRBJ2-3,.,TRBV20-1,CSARDNLAGGWTDTQYF,TGCAGTGCTAGAGATAACCTAGCGGGGGGCTGGACAGATACGCAGTATTTT
.,TRBJ2-7,.,TRBV3-1,CASSQRNGAYEQYF,TGTGCCAGCAGCCAAAGAAACGGGGCTTACGAGCAGTACTTC
.,TRBJ1-2,.,TRBV12-3/TRBV12-4,CASSGDNYSYTF,TGTGCCAGCAGTGGGGACAACTATAGCTACACCTTC
.,TRBJ1-2,many,TRBV29-1,CSVTGAYGYTF,TGCAGCGTTACCGGGGCCTATGGCTACACCTTC